This T cell receptor (beta chain) derives from a study of blood T cells in healthy people across ages. Losses at the gene ends were 6 bases for V and 8 bases for J; bases not matched to a gene: 11. Germline V gene sequence: CDR1 DFQATT, CDR2 SNEGSKA (reference sequence). The CDR3 has 14 residues. Through a sample-barcoded 5' primer and a J-beta primer mix, a second PCR was run for roughly 6 to 11 cycles. MiXCR, run by TCRdb on the 5' RACE reads, gives a single entry per CDR3 protein. The table shows 700,000 to 1,000,000 distinct CDR3 sequences, with around 45% occurring only once. Study conclusions and caveats: Significant beta diversity loss was already apparent by age 40, declining roughly linearly.

Donor samples were obtained from healthy Caucasian individuals from Russia, aged about 6 to 100. This clonotype came up a few times. Its antigen is currently unknown. This chain links TRBV20-1 with TRBJ1-4; TRBD1 matches at 8 bases. What was sequenced was blood. The sequence derives from a man in his 60s in good health. The CDR3 DNA follows: TGCAGTGCGAAGGTCGGGACAGGAGGGGAAAAACTGTTTTTT. Translation: CSAKVGTGGEKLFF.